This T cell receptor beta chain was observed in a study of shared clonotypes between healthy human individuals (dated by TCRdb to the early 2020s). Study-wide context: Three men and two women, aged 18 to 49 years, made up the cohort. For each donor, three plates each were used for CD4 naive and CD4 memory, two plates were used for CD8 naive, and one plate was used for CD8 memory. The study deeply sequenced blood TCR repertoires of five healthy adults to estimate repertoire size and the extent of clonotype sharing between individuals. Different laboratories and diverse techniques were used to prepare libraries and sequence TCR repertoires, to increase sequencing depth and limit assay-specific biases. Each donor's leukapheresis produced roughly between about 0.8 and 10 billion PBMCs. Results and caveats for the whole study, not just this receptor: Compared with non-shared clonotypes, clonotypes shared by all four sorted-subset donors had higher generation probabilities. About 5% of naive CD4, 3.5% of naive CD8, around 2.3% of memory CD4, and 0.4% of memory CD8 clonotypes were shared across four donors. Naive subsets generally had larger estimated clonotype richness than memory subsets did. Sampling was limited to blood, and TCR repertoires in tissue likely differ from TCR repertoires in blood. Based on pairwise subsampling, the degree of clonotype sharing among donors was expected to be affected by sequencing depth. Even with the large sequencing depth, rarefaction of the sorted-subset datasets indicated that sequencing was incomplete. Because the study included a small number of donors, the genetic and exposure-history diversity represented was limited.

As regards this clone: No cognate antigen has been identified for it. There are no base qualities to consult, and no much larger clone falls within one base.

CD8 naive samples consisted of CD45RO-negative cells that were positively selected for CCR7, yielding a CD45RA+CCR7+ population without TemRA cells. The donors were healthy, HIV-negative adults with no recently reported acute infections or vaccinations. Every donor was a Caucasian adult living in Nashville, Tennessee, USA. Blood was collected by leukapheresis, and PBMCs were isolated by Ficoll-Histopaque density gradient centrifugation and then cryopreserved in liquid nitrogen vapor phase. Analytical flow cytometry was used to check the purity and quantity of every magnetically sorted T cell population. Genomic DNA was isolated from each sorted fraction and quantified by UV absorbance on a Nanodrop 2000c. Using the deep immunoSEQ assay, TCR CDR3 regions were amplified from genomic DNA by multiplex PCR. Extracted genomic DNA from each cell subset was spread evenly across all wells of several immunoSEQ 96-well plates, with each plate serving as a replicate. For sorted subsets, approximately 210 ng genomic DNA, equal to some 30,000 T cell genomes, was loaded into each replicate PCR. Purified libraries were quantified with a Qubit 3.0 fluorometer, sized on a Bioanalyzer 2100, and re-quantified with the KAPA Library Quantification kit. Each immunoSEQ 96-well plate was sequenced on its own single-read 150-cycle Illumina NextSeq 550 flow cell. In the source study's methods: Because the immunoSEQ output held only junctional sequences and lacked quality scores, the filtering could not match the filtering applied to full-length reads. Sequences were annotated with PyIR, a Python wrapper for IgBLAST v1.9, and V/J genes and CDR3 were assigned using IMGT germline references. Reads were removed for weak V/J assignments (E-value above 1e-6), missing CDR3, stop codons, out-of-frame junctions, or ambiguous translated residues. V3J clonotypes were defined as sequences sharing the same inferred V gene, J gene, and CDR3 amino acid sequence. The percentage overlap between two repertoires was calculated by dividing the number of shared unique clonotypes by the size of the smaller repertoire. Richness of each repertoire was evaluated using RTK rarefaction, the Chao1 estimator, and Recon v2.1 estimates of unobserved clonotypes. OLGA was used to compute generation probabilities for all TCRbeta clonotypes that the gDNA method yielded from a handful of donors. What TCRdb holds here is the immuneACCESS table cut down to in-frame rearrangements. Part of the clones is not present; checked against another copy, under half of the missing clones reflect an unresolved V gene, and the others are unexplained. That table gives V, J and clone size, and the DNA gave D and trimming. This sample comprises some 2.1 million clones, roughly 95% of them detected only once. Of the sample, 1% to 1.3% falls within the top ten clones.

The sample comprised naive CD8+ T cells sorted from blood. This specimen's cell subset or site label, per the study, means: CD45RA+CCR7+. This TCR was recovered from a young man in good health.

The nucleotide sequence is TGTGCCAGCAGTTCCACAGGGTTGGGGATAGGACTGTTTTTT. It is translated as CASSSTGLGIGLFF. Recombination linked TRBV27 to TRBJ1-4; matching of 6 bases hints at TRBD1 as the D gene. The trim is 4 bases for V and 13 bases for J, with a gap of 19 bases between the germline ends. Per the germline V gene (reference sequence), MNHEY is the CDR1 and SMNVEV is the CDR2. The CDR3 contains 14 residues, cysteine and phenylalanine counted. Only the CDR3 DNA stays, 42 bases, in frame from base 1.